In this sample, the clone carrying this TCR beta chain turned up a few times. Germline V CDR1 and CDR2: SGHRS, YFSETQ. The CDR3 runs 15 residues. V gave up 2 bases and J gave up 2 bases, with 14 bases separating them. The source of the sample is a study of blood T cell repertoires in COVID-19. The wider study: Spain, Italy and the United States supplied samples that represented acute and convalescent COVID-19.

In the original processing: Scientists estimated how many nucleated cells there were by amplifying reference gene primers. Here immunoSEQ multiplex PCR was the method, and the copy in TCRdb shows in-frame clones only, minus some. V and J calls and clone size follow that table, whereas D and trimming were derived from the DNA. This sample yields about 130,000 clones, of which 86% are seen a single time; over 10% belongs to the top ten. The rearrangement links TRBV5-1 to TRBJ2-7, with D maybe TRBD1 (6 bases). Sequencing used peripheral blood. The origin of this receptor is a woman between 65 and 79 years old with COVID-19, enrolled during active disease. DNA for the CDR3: TGCGCCAGCAGCTTATCTTCACAGGGTCCCTACGAGCAGTACTTC. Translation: CASSLSSQGPYEQYF. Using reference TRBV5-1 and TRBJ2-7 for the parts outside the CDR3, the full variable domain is KAGVTQTPRYLIKTRGQQVTLSCSPISGHRSVSWYQQTPGQGLQFLFEYFSETQRNKGNFPGRFSGRQFSNSRSEMNVSTLELGDSALYLCASSLSSQGPYEQYFGPGTRLTVT.